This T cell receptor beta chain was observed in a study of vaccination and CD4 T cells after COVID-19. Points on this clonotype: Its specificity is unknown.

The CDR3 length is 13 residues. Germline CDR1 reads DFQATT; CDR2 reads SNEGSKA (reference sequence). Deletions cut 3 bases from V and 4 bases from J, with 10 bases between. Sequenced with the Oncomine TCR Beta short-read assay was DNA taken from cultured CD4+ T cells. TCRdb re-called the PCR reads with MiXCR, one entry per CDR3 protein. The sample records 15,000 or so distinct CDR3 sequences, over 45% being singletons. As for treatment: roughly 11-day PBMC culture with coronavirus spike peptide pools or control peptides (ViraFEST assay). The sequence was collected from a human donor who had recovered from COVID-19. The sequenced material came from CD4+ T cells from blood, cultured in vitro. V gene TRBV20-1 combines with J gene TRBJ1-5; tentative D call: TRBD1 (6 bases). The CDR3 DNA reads TGCAGTGCTAGCCAGGGGAGGAATCAGCCCCAGCATTTT. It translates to CSASQGRNQPQHF.